This TCR beta chain was profiled in a study of blood T cell repertoires in COVID-19. Study background: Some COVID-19 samples were acute and others convalescent; all came from the United States, Italy and Spain. PBMCs, B-cell-depleted T cells, or T cells provided the cDNA or gDNA that made up the material.

As originally analysed: Estimated nucleated cell counts came from reference gene primer amplification. This table comes from immunoSEQ multiplex PCR, and its TCRdb copy is limited to in-frame clones, with some not included. Clone size and V and J calls were adopted from that table, with D and trimming inferred from the DNA. The data show roughly 230,000 clones, approximately 84% seen once. In this sample, this clone turned up once. Germline V CDR1 and CDR2: MNHEY, SVGAGI. The CDR3 is made up of 13 amino acids. V lost 6 bases, J lost 3 bases, and 2 bases stayed unmatched. V usage is TRBV6-5 and J usage is TRBJ1-5; 7 nucleotides agree with TRBD1. The source of this sequence is a middle-aged man with active or convalescent COVID-19. Sequenced sample: peripheral blood. The CDR3 sequence is CASRGTDNQPQHF. CDR3 coding DNA: TGTGCCAGCAGGGGGACAGACAATCAGCCCCAGCATTTT.